A single sample gave rise to the 10 T cell receptor beta chains below, sequenced in a study of siplizumab effects on memory and regulatory T cells. Generated by immunoSEQ multiplex PCR, the TCRdb table keeps only in-frame clones and is missing some. This table has under 95,000 clones, around 94% appearing once. The specimen was non-Treg CD4+ T cells sorted from blood. The receptor set was obtained from a human donor in good health.

V usage is TRBV10-3 and J usage is TRBJ1-5; 7 nucleotides match TRBD1. The CDR3 has 15 amino acids. J gave up 6 bases and V 2 bases, and 7 bases lay outside the gene matches. Germline CDR1 and CDR2: ENHRY and SYGVKD. The CDR3, as DNA: TGTGCCATCAGTGAGAGTGGCACAGGGGTTCAGCCCCAGCATTTT. It is translated as CAISESGTGVQPQHF.

V is TRBV11-2 and J is TRBJ2-4, with 8 bases lining up with TRBD2. The CDR3 loop spans 16 amino acids. Germline values: CDR1 SGHAT, CDR2 FQNNGV. V was clipped by 1 base and J by 0 bases; unmatched bases: 2. CDR3 sequence reads: CASSLGGGLAKNIQYF. The CDR3 region has the DNA TGTGCCAGCAGCTTAGGCGGGGGGCTAGCCAAAAACATTCAGTACTTC.

The chain has TRBV6-1 and TRBJ1-1; 9 nucleotides match TRBD1. The CDR3 totals 15 residues. V was pared by 5 bases and J by 0 bases, with 4 bases of the junction left unmatched. The germline gives CDR1 MNHNS, CDR2 SASEGT. CDR3 protein: CASSTGTGMNTEAFF. The CDR3 DNA is TGTGCCAGCAGTACCGGGACAGGGATGAACACTGAAGCTTTCTTT.

The count of this clone is one. V usage is TRBV6-6 and J usage is TRBJ2-2, with D perhaps given as TRBD1 or TRBD2 (6 bases each). The CDR3 is 14 amino acids. V lost 8 bases and J lost 0, with 10 bases in between. Germline V gene data show CDR1 as MNHNY and CDR2 as SVGAGI (reference sequence). The CDR3 here is CASRRGANTGELFF. The CDR3 region has the DNA TGTGCCAGCCGTAGGGGGGCGAACACCGGGGAGCTGTTTTTT.

This rearrangement joins TRBV9 to TRBJ1-1; 7 bases agree with TRBD1. This CDR3 spans 14 amino acids. Germline lookup yields CDR1 SGDLS and CDR2 YYNGEE. After removal of 3 bases from V and 1 base from J, the junction contained 3 bases not matched to a gene. CDR3 sequence: CASSARQGNTEAFF. CDR3 sequence (DNA): TGTGCCAGCAGCGCCAGACAGGGGAACACTGAAGCTTTCTTT.

This sequence joins TRBV5-6 and TRBJ2-6, with a weak D call TRBD1 (6 bases). With 0 bases removed from V and 2 bases from J, the gap between germline ends came to 9 bases. Germline lookup yields CDR1 SGHDT and CDR2 YYEEEE. The CDR3 sequence is 16 residues long. The CDR3 is CASSLEEGAGANVLTF. The CDR3 nucleotides are TGTGCCAGCAGCTTGGAAGAGGGGGCTGGGGCCAACGTCCTGACTTTC.

The gene calls are TRBV6-4 and TRBJ2-1, with TRBD1 matching 7 bases. Trimming at V came to 4 bases and at J to 5 bases, leaving 8 bases not matched to a gene. Germline values: CDR1 MRHNA, CDR2 SNTAGT. The CDR3 is 15 amino acids. The CDR3, as DNA: TGTGCCAGCAGTGCCAGGACAGGACCCAACAATGAGCAGTTCTTC. Amino acid sequence: CASSARTGPNNEQFF.

The count of this clone is one. The rearrangement uses TRBV10-3 and TRBJ1-2; TRBD1 matches 7 bases. The germline CDR1 and CDR2 sequences are ENHRY and SYGVKD. The V and J ends lost 5 bases and 2 bases, in that order; junction bases with no gene match: 5. This CDR3 contains 14 residues. The CDR3 is CAISQGEGNYGYTF. CDR3 in DNA: TGTGCCATCAGTCAGGGGGAAGGAAACTATGGCTACACCTTC.

The chain couples TRBV9 to TRBJ2-4, with D perhaps TRBD2 (5 bases). Germline V gives CDR1 SGDLS, CDR2 YYNGEE. This CDR3 has 18 residues. Trimming stripped 0 bases from V and 0 bases from J, with 16 bases between. CDR3 bases: TGTGCCAGCAGCGTAGACGGAAACGGGGAGCTAGCCAAAAACATTCAGTACTTC. This encodes CASSVDGNGELAKNIQYF.

The CDR3 reads CASSSLTGSYEQYF. CDR3 in DNA: TGTGCCAGCAGCTCGCTGACGGGCTCCTACGAGCAGTACTTC. The chain employs TRBV7-8 and TRBJ2-7; D is unresolved. With 4 bases removed from V and 0 bases from J, the gap between germline ends came to 10 bases. CDR3 length: 14 amino acids. CDR1 is SGHVS and CDR2 is FQNEAQ in the germline V gene.